Here is one T cell receptor beta chain with its context. Its antigen is as yet unknown. CDR1 KGHDR and CDR2 SFDVKD come from the germline V gene. V was shortened by 9 bases and J by 2 bases, with 16 bases between the two germline ends. The CDR3 covers 15 residues. MiXCR, run by TCRdb on the 5' RACE reads, gives a single entry per CDR3 protein. The sample lists approximately 340,000 distinct CDR3 sequences; roughly 13% were seen once. This entry comes from a study of T-cell memory formation after mild COVID-19. On the study more broadly: Largely, the TCR clusters proved donor specific. Study findings and constraints: CD8+ contracting clones occupied EMRA, while CD4+ ones occupied mainly CM and EM. Later expanders leaned toward CD4+, whereas clones contracting from day 15 to 85 were balanced CD4/CD8.

V usage is TRBV24-1 and J usage is TRBJ2-1, with D unresolved. Material for sequencing was PBMCs or a T cell subset sorted from them (not recorded which). The sequence was collected from a man aged 18 to 35 who had mild COVID-19 (a few samples of this study predate the infection). Cell type and time point are not known. The CDR3 DNA reads as TGTGCCACCGCTCTAAGCGTAAGCCCCTACAATGAGCAGTTCTTC. This encodes CATALSVSPYNEQFF.